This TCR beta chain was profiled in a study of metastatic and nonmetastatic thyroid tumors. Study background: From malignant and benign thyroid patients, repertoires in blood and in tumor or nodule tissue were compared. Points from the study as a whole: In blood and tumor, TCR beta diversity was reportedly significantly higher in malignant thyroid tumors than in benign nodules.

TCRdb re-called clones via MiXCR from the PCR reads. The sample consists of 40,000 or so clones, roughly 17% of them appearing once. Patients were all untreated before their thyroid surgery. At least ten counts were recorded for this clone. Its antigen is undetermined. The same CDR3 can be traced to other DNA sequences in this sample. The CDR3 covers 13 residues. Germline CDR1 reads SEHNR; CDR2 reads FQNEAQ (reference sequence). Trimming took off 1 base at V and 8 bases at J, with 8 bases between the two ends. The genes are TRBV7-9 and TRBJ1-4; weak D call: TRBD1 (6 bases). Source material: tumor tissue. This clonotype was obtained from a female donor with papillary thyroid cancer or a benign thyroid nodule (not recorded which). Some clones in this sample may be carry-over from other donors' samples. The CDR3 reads CASSLGGREKLFF. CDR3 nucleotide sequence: TGTGCCAGCAGCTTAGGGGGGCGAGAAAAACTGTTTTTT.